This T cell receptor beta chain was sequenced for a study of T-cell reconstitution after alpha-beta-depleted transplantation in children. Preparation of the TCRbeta library involved a method that used unique molecular identifiers. TCRdb re-derived calls from the PCR reads in MiXCR, one entry per CDR3 protein. Among hundreds of thousands of distinct CDR3 sequences, under 15% were seen once, and the ten largest hold about 5.6%. Germline V gene lookup returns CDR1 LGHNA and CDR2 YNFKEQ. The CDR3 has 15 amino acids. V lost 4 bases to trimming and J lost 3 bases; unmatched junction nucleotides: 6. This clonotype has only a few counts.

The source is a human donor who donated a stem cell graft to a child with combined immunodeficiency. This chain uses TRBV4-2 with TRBJ2-1; the match to TRBD2 covers 7 bases. The input for sequencing was PBMCs from the stem cell graft donor, taken from the stem cell graft. The CDR3 DNA sequence: TGTGCCAGCAGCCCTCCTGGGGGGGGCTACAATGAGCAGTTCTTC. It yields the protein CASSPPGGGYNEQFF.